The clone carrying this T cell receptor beta chain has just one count. Its antigen is undetermined. This entry belongs to a study of CD8+ T cells in alopecia areata. Study-wide findings and caveats: In patients, TCRs were shared less clearly than in mice, and HLA may possibly be involved.

CDR3 size: 13 residues. Trimming cost V 4 bases and J 1 base; bases outside gene matches: 3. Germline V gene data show CDR1 as GTSNPN and CDR2 as SVGIG (reference sequence). Extraction of RNA preceded its reverse transcription into cDNA, which served as the sequencing template. The method was immunoSEQ multiplex PCR; TCRdb's version includes in-frame clones alone and lacks a portion of them. The sample shows approximately 89,000 clones, nearly 45% of them seen only once. The V gene is TRBV30, the J gene TRBJ2-5; 7 bases agree with TRBD1. The sample consisted of CD4+ T cells sorted from blood. The source is a human donor with alopecia areata. The CDR3: CAWTSGGQETQYF. For the CDR3, the DNA is TGTGCCTGGACATCAGGGGGCCAAGAGACCCAGTACTTC. Variable domain in full (rest from reference TRBV30 and TRBJ2-5): SQTIHQWPATLVQPVGSPLSLECTVEGTSNPNLYWYRQAAGRGLQLLFYSVGIGQISSEVPQNLSASRPQDRQFILSSKKLLLSDSGFYLCAWTSGGQETQYFGPGTRLLVL.